This TCR beta chain was sequenced for a study of cytomegalovirus exposure and HLA in healthy donors (dated by TCRdb to about 2017). As for the study more broadly: According to an earlier analysis of around 600 of the donors, roughly 180 million T cells yielded over 100 million unique TCR beta sequences and 276 Gb of sequence data. An early release covering roughly 600 HLA-typed donors comprised roughly 300 gigabases of sequencing data and roughly 86 million unique TCR sequences. Of the roughly 410 genotyped donors, 81% were placed in the genetic ancestry cluster associated with self-reported Caucasian donors. The study aimed to test whether cataloging public T cell receptors could reveal signatures of past pathogen exposure. The study profiled the T cell repertoires of under 850 subjects by immunosequencing and related them to cytomegalovirus serostatus. Along with the roughly 670-subject first cohort, a separate validation cohort of roughly 110 different subjects was used. The study combined high-throughput TCR immunosequencing, statistical association of individual TCRs with disease status, and machine learning to predict cytomegalovirus infection status. To study patterns of TCR occurrence, a later analysis re-analyzed previously published TCR beta repertoires from 700 or so donors and added high-resolution HLA genotyping. In the later analysis, no new phenotypic data were used to find candidate immune exposures; instead, reliance was placed on TCR beta sequences and their occurrence across donors. An earlier analysis of more than 450 of the donors used high-throughput TCR beta sequencing to judge whether each TCR beta V gene segment behaved as functional or pseudogenic. Alongside the repertoire data, information on donor age, sex, ethnicity and CMV serostatus was compiled. A later genetic analysis used genome-wide SNP genotypes for about three fifths of the 666 donors, treating that subset as a discovery cohort. Every repertoire in the discovery cohort had been generated on one and the same sequencing platform. HLA typing included class I and class II loci at four-digit resolution. Typing coverage differed by locus: A, B, C, DRB1 and DQB1 were typed in about 620-640 donors, DQA1 in about 510, DPA1 in some 570, and DPB1 in roughly 470. A few DR-DQ haplotypes were handled as single units for association and clustering because linkage in the cohort was strong. Across 300 to 400 genotyped donors of the cohort, an average of approximately 200,000 unique TCR beta nucleotide sequences per donor were sequenced, and roughly 20% of those sequences were non-productive. What the authors observed across the whole study: The only immune exposure information available for the cohort was CMV serostatus. Correlated functional status among segregating V segments might reflect linkage disequilibrium, but an unknown experimental factor could not be ruled out. The authors suggested that the approach could potentially be generalized to other disease states and immunological phenotypes. A few of the identified cytomegalovirus-associated TCR beta chains were confirmed in vitro to be specific for cytomegalovirus antigens. At a false discovery rate of 0.05, a later analysis linked 16,000 or so TCR beta sequences to specific HLA alleles. Some IMGT-functional V segments, including TRBV6-2 and TRBV6-3, could not be distinguished by the 87-base-pair reads and were therefore excluded. Most TCR sequences were observed very rarely across donors, whereas some public TCRs were present in many individuals. The classifier was reported to diagnose cytomegalovirus status with high specificity and sensitivity in both the original and validation cohorts. In a later analysis, HLA-associated TCR beta chains were found to be more clonally expanded and to have lower generation probabilities than equally common non-associated chains. When HLA alleles, especially DR and DQ, strongly co-occurred, attributing TCR associations to individual alleles was difficult. In this cohort, only TCR beta chains were sequenced, and detectable features were limited by the absence of alpha or paired-chain data. A later genetic analysis reported fewer N-insertions in productive TCRs among donors in an Asian-associated ancestry cluster than the roughly 650-donor mean. Because HLA typing was missing for some donors at each locus, association tests included only the typed subset. Broadly in line with IMGT annotations, most TCR beta V segments showed up in productive rearrangements about 90% or about 30% of the time in an earlier analysis of 450 to 600 of the donors. A group of highly shared sequence variants was considered likely to be a technical artifact of the sequencing pipeline. A later genetic analysis associated a missense DCLRE1C variant with V-gene and J-gene trimming of TCR beta chains, and an independent cohort replicated the association. Most CMV-associated TCR beta chains appeared to be HLA-restricted in a later analysis, and the HLA associations seemed to be driven largely by CMV exposure. Because counts were too low, approximately 15 rarely observed V segments, including chromosome 9 orphons, were excluded from the earlier analysis of several hundred of the donors. A further reported finding was that TCR beta sequences accurately predicted the HLA-A and HLA-B alleles for most subjects in the first cohort. A total of 150 to 200 TCR beta chains were listed by the study as associated with cytomegalovirus. Presence/absence analyses assumed roughly uniform sequencing depth across donors, an assumption that may not hold. In a later analysis, the rate of TCR association differed among HLA loci, with DRB1 alleles having the most associated TCRs and HLA-C alleles having the fewest. According to a later analysis, parvovirus B19, influenza, CMV and Epstein-Barr virus appeared linked to several top co-occurrence clusters.

In total, approximately 700 healthy bone marrow donors made up the cohort. At the time of sampling, every cohort member was nominally healthy, though immune exposures that went unrecorded were likely present. The donor was CMV seropositive and was included in the group of 270 or so seropositive cohort members. Each donor provided a peripheral blood sample, and peripheral blood mononuclear cells were used for TCR beta sequencing. Genomic DNA extraction from the blood cell samples was performed with the Qiagen DNeasy Blood Extraction Kit. V ends up 5 bases short and J 1 base short, with an unmatched junction base count of 6. As encoded in the germline V gene, CDR1 is LGHNT while CDR2 is FRNRAP. From the cysteine up to the phenylalanine, the CDR3 has a length of 15 residues. The retained sequence is limited to the CDR3, 45 bases, with the frame set at the first base. For this clone: This receptor's antigen is unknown. Qualities for individual bases were not recorded, and no much larger clone is one base off.

The receptor library was made with the immunoSEQ multiplex PCR assay. The multiplex PCR relied on a mix of 60 forward primers for TCR Vbeta segments and 13 reverse primers for TCR Jbeta segments. A multiplex PCR assay on genomic DNA amplified the CDR3 region of rearranged TCR beta genes. The amplified TCR beta libraries were sequenced on the Illumina HiSeq System as 87-base-pair reads. Processing in the source paper ran as follows. A later analysis tallied roughly 80 million unique TCR beta chains across the 610 or so repertoires, and about 12 million of those chains were shared by two or more donors. A nearest-neighbor algorithm error-corrected the raw reads and collapsed the reads into unique sequences, merging closely related sequences to remove PCR and sequencing errors. V, D and J gene segments were assigned by aligning CDR3 sequences to IMGT reference sequences. Each retained sequence needed at least a six-nucleotide match to both a V gene segment and a J gene segment. A rearrangement was called productive if the CDR3 had no stop codons and remained in frame with V and J, and every other rearrangement was called non-productive. CDR3 was defined according to IMGT convention as the region running from the second conserved V-encoded cysteine to the conserved J-encoded phenylalanine. In an earlier analysis of around 640 of the donors, sequences lacking an unambiguous match to a single V gene segment were excluded. In an earlier analysis of 587 of the donors, a V segment was called functional when productive rearrangements were above 56.7%, and segregating when the standard deviation between donors exceeded 5%. To diagnose cytomegalovirus status from the catalog of TCR beta chain sequences, a statistical classification framework was built. In a later analysis, V and J genes were assigned by comparing TCR nucleotide sequences against IMGT/GENE-DB human TR gene sequences. Using the TCRdist pipeline, a later analysis assigned CDR3 sequences along with most-parsimonious VDJ recombination scenarios. In a later analysis, each TCR beta chain was defined by its CDR3 amino acid sequence together with its V-gene family, and reads lacking a unique V-gene family were excluded. A later analysis removed roughly 590 highly shared, low-generation-probability nucleotide sequences to deal with suspected cross-contamination and a sequencing artifact. A later analysis calculated a clonal expansion index for each public chain from normalized within-repertoire ranks of inferred template counts. In a later analysis, generation probabilities were computed with a VDJ recombination model fitted to out-of-frame rearrangements, and the resulting probabilities were checked against IGoR. A later analysis scored TCR-TCR, TCR-HLA and TCR-CMV co-occurrence with hypergeometric tests, applying a repertoire-size bias correction to TCR pairs. False discovery rates were estimated in a later analysis by permuting HLA or CMV assignments 20 times. A later analysis grouped co-occurring TCRs with DBSCAN, adding TCRdist sequence similarity when clustering within HLA-allele-positive subsets. Co-occurrence clustering excluded repertoires with fewer than 30,000 or more than 120,000 public chains, plus five with anomalous nucleotide sharing. Sourced from immuneACCESS, this table was stored by TCRdb with only in-frame sequences that have V and J called. A share of the clones is absent; for the studies checked, an unresolved V gene accounts for under half, and the remainder has no known explanation. For V, J and clone size, that table is used; D and trimming come from the DNA. The sample table lists fewer than 100,000 clones, about three quarters of them with a count of one. Approximately 4% of the sample comes from the top ten.

Sequenced input: PBMCs. This sequence originates from a male donor in good health and CMV-seropositive. The rearrangement joined TRBV12-5 to TRBJ1-1, and TRBD1 matches 8 of the central bases. The bases are TGTGCTAGTGGTCCGCACAGGGGGAGGAACACTGAAGCTTTCTTT. Translated, this gives CASGPHRGRNTEAFF.